These T cell receptor beta chains were read from a single sample in a study of T cell responses to AZD1222 COVID-19 vaccine. The protocol was immunoSEQ multiplex PCR, while the TCRdb copy is restricted to in-frame clones and leaves out a portion. The table shows 90,000 to 120,000 clones, with 70% to 90% occurring only once. The sample in question was peripheral blood, obtained on day 0 of AZD1222 vaccination. The receptors shown here come from an adult in good health. Each CDR3 is given with its conserved first and last residue. The order of the fields is V gene, J gene, D gene, clone size, CDR3 DNA, CDR3 protein. A D gene is named only where the DNA matches it firmly. Size is omitted from some rows. Given values are once, few, many or a class for expanded clones.

TRBV2	TRBJ2-3	NA	NA	TGTGCCAGCAAGCGGTTGGATGGGACCACAGATACGCAGTATTTT	CASKRLDGTTDTQYF
TRBV18	TRBJ2-2	NA	NA	TGTGCCAGCTCACCCGTCTCGGTGTGGGGCGGCACCGGGGAGCTGTTTTTT	CASSPVSVWGGTGELFF
TRBV7-3	TRBJ2-3	TRBD1	NA	TGTGCCAGCGGCCGGACAGGGGACGGCACAGATACGCAGTATTTT	CASGRTGDGTDTQYF
TRBV11-2	TRBJ1-1	NA	NA	TGTGCCAGCAGCTTAGCGACAGCTATGAACACTGAAGCTTTCTTT	CASSLATAMNTEAFF
TRBV5-1	TRBJ1-2	TRBD1	few	TGCGCCAGCAGCGTCGGGACAGGGACCGACTATGGCTACACCTTC	CASSVGTGTDYGYTF
TRBV18	TRBJ1-2	TRBD1	NA	TGTGCCAGCTCCCCCGAGCAGGGGGAAGGCTACACCTTC	CASSPEQGEGYTF
TRBV2	TRBJ1-2	TRBD1	NA	TGTGCCAGCAGTGACCCGGGACAGAGCTATGGCTACACCTTC	CASSDPGQSYGYTF
TRBV10-1	TRBJ1-6	NA	NA	TGCGCCAGCAGTGAGCCCGACGGGGATTCCCTCCACTTT	CASSEPDGDSLHF
TRBV6-5	TRBJ1-2	NA	NA	TGTGCCAGCAGTTACGATAAGGGGAGTTACACCTTC	CASSYDKGSYTF
TRBV2	TRBJ1-1	NA	few	TGTGCCAGCAGTGTTTGGAGGGAAAGAGCTTTCTTT	CASSVWRERAFF
TRBV29-1	TRBJ2-1	NA	NA	TGCAGCGTTCCAACCCGGGGGGCAGACAATGAGCAGTTCTTC	CSVPTRGADNEQFF
TRBV5-6	TRBJ2-7	NA	NA	TGTGCCAGCAGCTTCTTGCAGCCTATGACCTACGAGCAGTACTTC	CASSFLQPMTYEQYF
TRBV5-1	TRBJ1-1	NA	NA	TGCGCCAGCAGCTTGGTAGGGGGTCCTTCGCCGGTGAACACTGAAGCTTTCTTT	CASSLVGGPSPVNTEAFF
TRBV27	TRBJ2-2	NA	NA	TGTGCCAGCAGTCCCCGTGGGGGGGCGGACACCGGGGAGCTGTTTTTT	CASSPRGGADTGELFF
TRBV4-2	TRBJ2-3	TRBD2	NA	TGTGCCAGCAGCCAAGAAGCGGGGGGGCCAGATACGCAGTATTTT	CASSQEAGGPDTQYF
TRBV2	TRBJ2-5	TRBD1	NA	TGTGCCAGCAGTGCTACCGTAGGACAGGGGAAAGAGACCCAGTACTTC	CASSATVGQGKETQYF
TRBV7-2	TRBJ1-4	TRBD1	NA	TGTGCCAGCAGCAAACAGGGGGCGGCTAATGAAAAACTGTTTTTT	CASSKQGAANEKLFF
TRBV5-1	TRBJ2-5	NA	once	TGCGCCAGCAGCACAGGTCAGGGGAAGAGTCGGGCCCAGTACTTC	CASSTGQGKSRAQYF
TRBV18	TRBJ1-5	NA	NA	TGTGCCAGCTCGGAACGGCTCAATCAGCCCCAGCATTTT	CASSERLNQPQHF
TRBV12-3/TRBV12-4	TRBJ1-4	TRBD1	NA	TGTGCCAGCAGCCTACAGGGGTGGAAACTGTTTTTT	CASSLQGWKLFF
TRBV13	TRBJ1-1	TRBD1	NA	TGTGCCAGCAGCCCCCGACAGGGGATCGGAGCTTTCTTT	CASSPRQGIGAFF
TRBV6-6	TRBJ2-1	NA	few	TGTGCCAGCAGTTACATCCGGGGGACCAACAATGAGCAGTTCTTC	CASSYIRGTNNEQFF
TRBV13	TRBJ2-7	TRBD2	NA	TGTGCCAGCAGCTTATGGGAGGGTCGAAGCTCCTACGAGCAGTACTTC	CASSLWEGRSSYEQYF
TRBV9	TRBJ2-7	NA	NA	TGTGCCAGCAGCGTGCGTGGGGTTGGCGAGCAGTACTTC	CASSVRGVGEQYF
TRBV5-4	TRBJ2-1	NA	NA	TGTGCCAGCAGCAGAGACGGTAGCTCCTACAATGAGCAGTTCTTC	CASSRDGSSYNEQFF
TRBV9	TRBJ1-3	TRBD1	NA	TGTGCCAGCAGCGTAGAGGACAGGGGGAACACCATATATTTT	CASSVEDRGNTIYF
TRBV5-1	TRBJ2-2	TRBD1	NA	TGCGCCAGCACCCTAGAGGACAGGTACACCGGGGAGCTGTTTTTT	CASTLEDRYTGELFF